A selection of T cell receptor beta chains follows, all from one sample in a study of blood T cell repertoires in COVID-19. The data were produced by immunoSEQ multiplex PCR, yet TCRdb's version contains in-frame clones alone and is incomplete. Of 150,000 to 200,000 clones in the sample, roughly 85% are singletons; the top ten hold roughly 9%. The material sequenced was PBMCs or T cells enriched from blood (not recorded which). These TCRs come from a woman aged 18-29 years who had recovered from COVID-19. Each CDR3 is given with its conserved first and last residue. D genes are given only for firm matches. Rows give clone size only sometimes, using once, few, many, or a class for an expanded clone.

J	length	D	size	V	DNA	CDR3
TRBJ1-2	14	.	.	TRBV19	TGTGCCAGTACCGGGACTGCCGCACCGGGTGGCTACACCTTC	CASTGTAAPGGYTF
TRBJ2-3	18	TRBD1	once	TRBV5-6	TGTGCCAGCAGCTTGTGGGTCACAGGGGGCCTATTCACAGATACGCAGTATTTT	CASSLWVTGGLFTDTQYF
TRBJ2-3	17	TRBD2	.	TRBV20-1	TGCAGTGCTAGTTGGGGACTAGCGGGGGGGGCCGCAGATACGCAGTATTTT	CSASWGLAGGAADTQYF
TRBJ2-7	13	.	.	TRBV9	TGTGCCAGCAGCGTAGACACAGGGCGGGAGCAGTACTTC	CASSVDTGREQYF
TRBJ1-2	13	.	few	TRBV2	TGTGCCAGCATTGAGCCCGGGGGCTATGGCTACACCTTC	CASIEPGGYGYTF
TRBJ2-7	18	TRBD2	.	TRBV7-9	TGTGCCAGCAGCACCACCCCCGGGGTAGCGGGAGCCTCCTACGAGCAGTACTTC	CASSTTPGVAGASYEQYF
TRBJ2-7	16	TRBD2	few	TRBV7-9	TGTGCCAGCAGCCCCCTAGCTAGCGGGGGGCCCTACGAGCAGTACTTC	CASSPLASGGPYEQYF
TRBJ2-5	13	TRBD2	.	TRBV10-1	TGCGCCAGCAGCCCGGGACTAGCGGGGGCCCAGTACTTC	CASSPGLAGAQYF
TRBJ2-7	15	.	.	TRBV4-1	TGCGCCAGCAGCCAAGGGGTGGCAGGGGCCTACGAGCAGTACTTC	CASSQGVAGAYEQYF
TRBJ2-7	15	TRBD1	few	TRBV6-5	TGTGCCAGCAGTTACAATGGGCAGGGGGCTAACGAGCAGTACTTC	CASSYNGQGANEQYF
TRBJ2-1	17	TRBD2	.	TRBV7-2	TGTGCCAGCAGCTTAGCGGCCACCCTAGCGGGGGCCGAAGGGCAGTTCTTC	CASSLAATLAGAEGQFF
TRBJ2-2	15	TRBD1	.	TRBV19	TGTGCCAGTAGAGGGACAGGGACGAACACCGGGGAGCTGTTTTTT	CASRGTGTNTGELFF
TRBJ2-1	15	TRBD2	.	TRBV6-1	TGTGCCAGCAGTGAATTCGCGGGAGGGGGGAGTGAGCAGTTCTTC	CASSEFAGGGSEQFF
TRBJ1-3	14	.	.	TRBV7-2	TGTGCCAGCAGCTTAGAATCCTTTGGAAACACCATATATTTT	CASSLESFGNTIYF
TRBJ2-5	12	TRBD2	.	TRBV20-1	TGCAGTGCTAGTGGGGGAGGGGAGACCCAGTACTTC	CSASGGGETQYF
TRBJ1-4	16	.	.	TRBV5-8	TGTGCCAGCAGCTTGCTGCGACACCAGTCTAATGAAAAACTGTTTTTT	CASSLLRHQSNEKLFF
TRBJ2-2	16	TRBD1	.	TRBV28	TGTGCCAGCAGTTTATGGGGGACAGGGAACACCGGGGAGCTGTTTTTT	CASSLWGTGNTGELFF
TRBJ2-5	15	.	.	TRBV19	TGTGCCAGTAGTCCCTGGCAGGGTCGGGGGGAGACCCAGTACTTC	CASSPWQGRGETQYF
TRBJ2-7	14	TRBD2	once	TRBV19	TGTGCCAGTAGTGCGGCTAGCGGCACCTACGAGCAGTACTTC	CASSAASGTYEQYF
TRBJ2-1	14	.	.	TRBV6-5	TGTGCCAGCAGCTCCTTAAACGGTTACAATGAGCAGTTCTTC	CASSSLNGYNEQFF
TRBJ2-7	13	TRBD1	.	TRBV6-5	TGTGCCAGCAGTCGCCGACAGGGTAACGAGCAGTACTTC	CASSRRQGNEQYF